The T cell receptor beta chain described here comes from a study of OX40 agonist ivuxolimab in advanced cancers. Study results and limitations: On average, CD8+ T cells had more expanded clones than CD4+.

The data were produced by immunoSEQ multiplex PCR, yet TCRdb's version contains in-frame clones alone and is incomplete. The data contain fewer than 120,000 clones, more than 70% of them singletons. Points on this clone: The antigen is unknown.

This CDR3 region has 18 residues. Germline V gene sequence: CDR1 ENHRY, CDR2 SYGVKD. Unmatched junction bases numbered 13, after V lost 6 bases and J lost 5 bases. The genes are TRBV10-3 and TRBJ2-1; 13 bases align to TRBD2. The sequences come from CD4+ or CD8+ T cells sorted from blood, collected in a trial of the OX40 agonist ivuxolimab. This clonotype was sampled from an adult with an advanced solid tumor such as melanoma, head and neck, liver or kidney cancer. The CDR3 region has the DNA TGTGCCATCAGACCCGGGACTAGCGGGATAGGTTCTCACAATGAGCAGTTCTTC. Its protein product is CAIRPGTSGIGSHNEQFF.